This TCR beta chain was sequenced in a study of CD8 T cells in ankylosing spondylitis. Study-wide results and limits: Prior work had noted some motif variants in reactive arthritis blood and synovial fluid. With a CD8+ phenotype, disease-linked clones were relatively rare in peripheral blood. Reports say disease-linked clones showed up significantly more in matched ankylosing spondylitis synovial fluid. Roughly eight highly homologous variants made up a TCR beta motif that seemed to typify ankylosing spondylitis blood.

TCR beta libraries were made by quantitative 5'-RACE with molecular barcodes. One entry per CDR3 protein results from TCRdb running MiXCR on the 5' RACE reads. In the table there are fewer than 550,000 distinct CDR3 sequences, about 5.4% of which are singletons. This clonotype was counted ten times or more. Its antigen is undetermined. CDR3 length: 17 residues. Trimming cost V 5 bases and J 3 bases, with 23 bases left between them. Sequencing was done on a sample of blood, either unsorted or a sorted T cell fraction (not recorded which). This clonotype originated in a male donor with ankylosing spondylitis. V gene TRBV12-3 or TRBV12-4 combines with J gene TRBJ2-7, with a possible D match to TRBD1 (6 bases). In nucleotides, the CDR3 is TGTGCCAGCAGTACCCCTAAACTATTGGACAGATTCTACGAGCAGTACTTC. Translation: CASSTPKLLDRFYEQYF.